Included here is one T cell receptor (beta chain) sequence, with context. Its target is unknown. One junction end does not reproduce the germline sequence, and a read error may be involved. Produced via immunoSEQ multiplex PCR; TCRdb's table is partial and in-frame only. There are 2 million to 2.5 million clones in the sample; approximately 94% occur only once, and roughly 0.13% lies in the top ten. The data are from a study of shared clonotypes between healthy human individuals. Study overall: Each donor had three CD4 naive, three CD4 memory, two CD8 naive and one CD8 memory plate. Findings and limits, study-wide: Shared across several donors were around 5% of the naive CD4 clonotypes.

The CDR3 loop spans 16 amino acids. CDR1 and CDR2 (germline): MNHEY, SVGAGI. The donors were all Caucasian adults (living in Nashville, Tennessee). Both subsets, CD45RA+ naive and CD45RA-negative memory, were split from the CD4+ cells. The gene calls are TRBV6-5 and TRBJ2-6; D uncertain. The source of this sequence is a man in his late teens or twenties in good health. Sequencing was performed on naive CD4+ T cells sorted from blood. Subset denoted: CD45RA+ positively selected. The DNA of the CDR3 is TGTGCCAGCAGTAACTCACACGTCTCTGGGGCCAACGTCCTGACTTTC. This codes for CASSNSHVSGANVLTF.